This TCR beta chain was identified during a study of T-cell memory formation after mild COVID-19. TCRdb recomputed calls from the 5' RACE reads with MiXCR, one row per CDR3 protein. The table includes about 560,000 distinct CDR3 sequences, about a fifth detected once. The receptor's source is an adult woman who had mild COVID-19 (a few samples of this study predate the infection). Cell type and time point are not known. The sequenced material came from PBMCs or a T cell subset sorted from them (not recorded which).

The CDR3 loop reads CASTGTGGLNYGYTF. The CDR3 nucleotides are TGTGCCAGCACCGGGACAGGGGGACTTAACTATGGCTACACCTTC. The chain is built from TRBV11-2 and TRBJ1-2; 11 nucleotides line up with TRBD1. The CDR3 loop spans 15 amino acids. Germline CDR1 SGHAT, CDR2 FQNNGV. The V and J ends lost 7 bases and 1 base, in that order; junction bases with no gene match: 5.